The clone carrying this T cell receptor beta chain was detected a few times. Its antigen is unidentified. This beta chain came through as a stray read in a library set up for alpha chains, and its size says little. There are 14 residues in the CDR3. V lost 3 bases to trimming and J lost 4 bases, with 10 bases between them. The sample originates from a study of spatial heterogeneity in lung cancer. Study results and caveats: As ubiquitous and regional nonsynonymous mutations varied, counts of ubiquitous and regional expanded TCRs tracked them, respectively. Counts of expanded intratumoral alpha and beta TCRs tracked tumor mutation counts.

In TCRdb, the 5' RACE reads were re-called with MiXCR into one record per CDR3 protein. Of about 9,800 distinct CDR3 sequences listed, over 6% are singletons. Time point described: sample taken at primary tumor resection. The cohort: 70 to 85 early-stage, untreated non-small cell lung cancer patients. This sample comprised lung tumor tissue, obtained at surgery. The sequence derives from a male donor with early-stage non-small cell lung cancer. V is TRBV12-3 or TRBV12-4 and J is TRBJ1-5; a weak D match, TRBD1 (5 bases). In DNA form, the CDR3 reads TGTGCCAGCAGTTTGGCAGGGAGTAATCAGCCCCAGCATTTT. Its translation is CASSLAGSNQPQHF.